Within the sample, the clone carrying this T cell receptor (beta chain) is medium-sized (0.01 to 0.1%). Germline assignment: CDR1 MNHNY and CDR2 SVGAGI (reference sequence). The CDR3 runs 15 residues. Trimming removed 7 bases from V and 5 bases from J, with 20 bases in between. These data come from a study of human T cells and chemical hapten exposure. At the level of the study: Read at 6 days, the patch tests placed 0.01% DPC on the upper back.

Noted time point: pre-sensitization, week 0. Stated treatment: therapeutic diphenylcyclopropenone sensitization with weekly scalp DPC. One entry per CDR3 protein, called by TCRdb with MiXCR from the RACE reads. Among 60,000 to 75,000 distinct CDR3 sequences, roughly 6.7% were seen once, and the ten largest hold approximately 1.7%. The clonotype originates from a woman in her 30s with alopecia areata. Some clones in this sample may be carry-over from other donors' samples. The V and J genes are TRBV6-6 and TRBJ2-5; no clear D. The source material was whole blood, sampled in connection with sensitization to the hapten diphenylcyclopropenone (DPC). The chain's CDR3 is CASIGWSDVSETQYF. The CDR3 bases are TGTGCCAGCATCGGCTGGAGCGACGTATCGGAGACCCAGTACTTC.